This TCR beta chain was captured in a study of blood T cell repertoires in COVID-19. Study as a whole: Specimens from acute and convalescent COVID-19 originated in the United States, Italy and Spain. Sample material is recorded as cDNA or gDNA derived from T cells, B-cell-depleted T cells, or PBMCs.

How the authors handled the data: How many nucleated cells were present was estimated from reference gene primer amplification. The repertoire was sequenced with immunoSEQ multiplex PCR; TCRdb's copy has only in-frame clones and lacks some. V and J calls and clone size are as listed in that table; D and trimming were resolved from the DNA. The table shows 200,000 to 300,000 clones, with roughly 81% occurring only once. Only a few counts were recorded for this clone. Germline loops: CDR1 SGHTA, CDR2 FQGNSA. The CDR3 totals 14 residues. J was trimmed by 7 bases and V by 5 bases; bases with no gene match: 10.

This rearrangement joins TRBV7-2 to TRBJ2-5, with 7 positions matching TRBD2. This clonotype originated in a man between 45 and 60 years old with acute or convalescent COVID-19. The specimen sequenced was peripheral blood. The CDR3 DNA reads as TGTGCCAGCAGCCTAGGGACTACGTCTGGGACCCAGTACTTC. This encodes CASSLGTTSGTQYF.